This passage covers 14 T cell receptor beta chains from one sample sequenced in a study of T cell responses to AZD1222 COVID-19 vaccine. TCRdb's table, derived via immunoSEQ multiplex PCR, lists solely in-frame clones and lacks some. The table shows around 100,000 clones, with about 87% occurring only once. Sequencing was performed on peripheral blood, taken on day 0 of AZD1222 vaccination. The receptors were sampled from an adult in good health.

The chain has TRBV27 and TRBJ2-3; D not certain. Per the germline V gene, CDR1 is MNHEY and CDR2 is SMNVEV (reference sequence). V lost 1 base and J lost 0, with 5 bases in between. CDR3 length: 14 residues. CDR3 loop: CASSLYDSTDTQYF. CDR3 DNA: TGTGCCAGCAGTTTATACGACAGCACAGATACGCAGTATTTT.

This chain links TRBV5-4 with TRBJ2-7, with D tentatively TRBD2 (6 bases). The CDR3 runs 14 residues. Germline V CDR1 and CDR2: SGHNT, YYREEE (reference sequence). V gave up 0 bases and J gave up 6 bases, with 13 bases separating them. The chain's CDR3 is CASSLDGRASEQYF. CDR3 coding DNA: TGTGCCAGCAGCTTGGACGGGAGAGCGAGCGAGCAGTACTTC.

This chain joins TRBV5-4 and TRBJ2-2; D ambiguous. Trimming pared 0 bases from V and 2 bases from J, leaving 11 bases between. This CDR3 contains 16 residues. Germline V gives CDR1 SGHNT, CDR2 YYREEE (reference sequence). DNA for the CDR3: TGTGCCAGCAGCTTGGCTTGGGCGGATAACACCGGGGAGCTGTTTTTT. Translating gives CASSLAWADNTGELFF.

This chain connects TRBV5-4 to TRBJ2-3; 10 nucleotides line up with TRBD2. The CDR3 length is 16 residues. Trimming cost V 2 bases and J 8 bases; bases outside gene matches: 11. CDR1 SGHNT and CDR2 YYREEE come from the germline V gene (reference sequence). In nucleotides, the CDR3 is TGTGCCAGCAGCTTCGCTAGCGGGAGCATCCGAAGTACGCAGTATTTT. Its protein product is CASSFASGSIRSTQYF.

The chain is built from TRBV11-2 and TRBJ1-5; D remains unclear. Per germline, CDR1 SGHAT and CDR2 FQNNGV. The CDR3 is 14 residues long. The V gene lost 5 bases and the J gene lost 1 base, with 9 bases spanning the gap. Here the CDR3 reads CASSGVGSNQPQHF. The CDR3 region has the DNA TGTGCCAGCAGCGGGGTGGGGAGCAATCAGCCCCAGCATTTT.

This rearrangement joins TRBV27 to TRBJ2-1; D remains ambiguous. V lost 0 bases to trimming and J lost 9 bases, with 6 bases between them. The CDR3 contains 12 residues. Germline CDR1 is MNHEY and CDR2 is SMNVEV (reference sequence). In DNA, the CDR3 is TGTGCCAGCAGTTTATCGGGCGGTGAGCAGTTCTTC. As protein: CASSLSGGEQFF.

This chain connects TRBV28 to TRBJ2-7; TRBD2 agrees at 16 bases. Germline V gene data show CDR1 as MDHEN and CDR2 as SYDVKM. The trim removed 5 bases at V and 3 bases at J, leaving 10 bases unmatched. The CDR3 has 18 residues. The CDR3 coding sequence is TGTGCCAGCAGTACCCCGGGACTAGCGGGAGGGAGCGGCTACGAGCAGTACTTC. Protein product: CASSTPGLAGGSGYEQYF.

The rearrangement uses TRBV7-2 and TRBJ2-5; TRBD1 aligns across 7 bases. CDR1 is SGHTA and CDR2 is FQGNSA in the germline V gene. This CDR3 has 15 residues. The V and J ends lost 4 bases and 1 base, in that order; junction bases with no gene match: 6. The CDR3 reads CASSSTTGIQETQYF. CDR3 bases: TGTGCCAGCAGCTCTACGACAGGGATCCAAGAGACCCAGTACTTC.

V gene TRBV21-1 combines with J gene TRBJ1-1; the tabulated D call, TRBD1, remains unverified against the DNA. TRBV21-1 is classified as a pseudogene. The CDR3 runs to 12 residues. For the CDR3, the DNA is TGTGCCAGCAGCAAACTCAACAGACAGGCTTTCTTT. It specifies CASSKLNRQAFF.

The chain employs TRBV5-1 and TRBJ1-1; D possibly corresponds to TRBD1 (5 bases). The germline V gene encodes CDR1 SGHRS and CDR2 YFSETQ. The CDR3 totals 13 residues. Trimming left V 9 bases short and J 0 bases short, with 12 bases between. The CDR3 protein is CATGDGLNTEAFF. In DNA form, the CDR3 reads TGCGCCACTGGGGACGGCCTGAACACTGAAGCTTTCTTT.

This sequence joins TRBV19 and TRBJ1-2, with 7 bases aligning to TRBD1. The V gene's germline CDR1 is LNHDA and CDR2 SQIVND (reference sequence). There are 14 residues in the CDR3. V dropped 4 bases and J dropped 7; count of bases not matched to a gene: 9. Here the CDR3 DNA reads TGTGCCAGTAGTAAGACAGGGACCTCGAGTGGCTACACCTTC. Amino acid sequence: CASSKTGTSSGYTF.

The chain couples TRBV13 to TRBJ2-2; unclear D gene. Germline V gives CDR1 PRHDT, CDR2 FYEKMQ (reference sequence). The CDR3 runs 12 residues. V shed 5 bases and J shed 5 bases, with 6 bases lying between them. In DNA form, the CDR3 reads TGTGCCAGCAGCCCTCGGACCGGGGAGCTGTTTTTT. It specifies CASSPRTGELFF.

The V and J genes are TRBV27 and TRBJ2-1; D might be TRBD1 (6 bases). Trimming shortened V by 6 bases and J by 12 bases, and 12 bases separated the two germline ends. Germline CDR1 reads MNHEY; CDR2 reads SMNVEV (reference sequence). The length of the CDR3 is 11 residues. CDR3 sequence reads: CASSRGQLQFF. DNA for the CDR3: TGTGCCAGCAGCCGAGGACAGCTGCAGTTCTTC.

V and J are TRBV27 and TRBJ2-7; 8 bases are shared with TRBD2. This CDR3 has 14 amino acids. V lost 4 bases to trimming and J lost 3 bases; unmatched junction nucleotides: 5. Per the germline V gene, CDR1 is MNHEY and CDR2 is SMNVEV (reference sequence). The CDR3 sequence: CASSSGLADYEQYF. The CDR3, as DNA: TGTGCCAGCAGTTCTGGACTAGCCGACTACGAGCAGTACTTC.